These 31 T cell receptor beta chains share one sample of origin, sequenced in a study of T cell responses to AZD1222 COVID-19 vaccine. TCRdb keeps only in-frame clones here, not all; method: immunoSEQ multiplex PCR. This table holds roughly 67,000 clones, about 90% found once. The sample consisted of peripheral blood, taken on day 0 of AZD1222 vaccination. These receptors came from an adult in good health.

The chain joins TRBV4-1 to TRBJ2-7; D possibly corresponds to TRBD2 (6 bases). V lost 4 bases and J 1 base, leaving 20 bases between the germline ends. Germline loops: CDR1 MGHRA, CDR2 YSYEKL. The CDR3 sequence is 17 residues long. CDR3: CASSRTNPSVLSYEQYF. For the CDR3, the DNA is TGCGCCAGCAGCCGAACCAATCCTAGCGTGTTATCCTACGAGCAGTACTTC.

The chain links TRBV28 to TRBJ2-1; 7 bases agree with TRBD1. After removal of 5 bases from V and 7 bases from J, the junction contained 26 bases not matched to a gene. CDR1 is MDHEN and CDR2 is SYDVKM in the germline V gene. The CDR3 contains 20 residues. CDR3 sequence reads: CASSLRTPGRTPGTVNEQFF. In DNA form, the CDR3 reads TGTGCCAGCAGTCTACGAACTCCGGGTCGAACACCAGGGACAGTTAATGAGCAGTTCTTC. The full variable domain, with the rest looked up from reference TRBV28 and TRBJ2-1, is DVKVTQSSRYLVKRTGEKVFLECVQDMDHENMFWYRQDPGLGLRLIYFSYDVKMKEKGDIPEGYSVSREKKERFSLILESASTNQTSMYLCASSLRTPGRTPGTVNEQFFGPGTRLTVL.

This chain links TRBV7-2 with TRBJ1-2; 8 positions match TRBD1. The trim removed 4 bases at V and 7 bases at J, leaving 5 bases unmatched. The germline gives CDR1 SGHTA, CDR2 FQGNSA. The CDR3 spans 13 residues. DNA for the CDR3: TGTGCCAGCAGCTATGACAGGGGAGGTGGCTACACCTTC. This gives the protein CASSYDRGGGYTF.

The rearrangement uses TRBV19 and TRBJ2-7, with 8 bases fitting TRBD1. The V gene's germline CDR1 is LNHDA and CDR2 SQIVND (reference sequence). J lost 0 bases, V lost 3 bases, and 4 bases had no gene match. The CDR3 totals 15 residues. The CDR3 nucleotides read TGTGCCAGTAGTATCGACAGGGGCATCTCCTACGAGCAGTACTTC. Encoded protein: CASSIDRGISYEQYF.

The V gene is TRBV15, the J gene TRBJ2-3; possibly TRBD2 for D (6 bases). Trimming left V 3 bases short and J 1 base short, with 11 bases between. Germline values: CDR1 LNHNV, CDR2 YYDKDF (reference sequence). This CDR3 comprises 15 residues. CDR3 DNA sequence: TGTGCCACCAGCAGCCCCAGCGGGCGCACAGATACGCAGTATTTT. Its protein product is CATSSPSGRTDTQYF.

The chain employs TRBV7-3 and TRBJ2-1, with 7 bases aligning to TRBD1. In germline, CDR1 is SGHTA, CDR2 FQGTGA. With 0 bases clipped from V and 3 bases from J, the junction kept 2 bases outside the gene matches. This CDR3 has 15 residues. CDR3 protein: CASSLTGGDYNEQFF. In nucleotides, the CDR3 is TGTGCCAGCAGCTTAACAGGGGGCGACTACAATGAGCAGTTCTTC.

The V and J genes are TRBV19 and TRBJ1-2; D may be TRBD1 (5 bases). The CDR3 sequence is 14 residues long. Deletions cut 6 bases from V and 8 bases from J, with 19 bases between. Germline lookup yields CDR1 LNHDA and CDR2 SQIVND (reference sequence). CDR3 sequence (DNA): TGTGCCAGTAGGACCCATGGGGGAGAACGAGGCTACACCTTC. It yields the protein CASRTHGGERGYTF.

The genes are TRBV9 and TRBJ1-2; D remains ambiguous. Deletions cut 7 bases from V and 5 bases from J, with 9 bases between. Looked up from germline, CDR1 is SGDLS and CDR2 is YYNGEE. The CDR3 has 11 residues. Here the CDR3 reads CASAGMYGYTF. The CDR3 coding sequence is TGTGCCAGCGCGGGGATGTATGGCTACACCTTC.

This chain uses TRBV18 with TRBJ1-2; tentatively, D is TRBD1 (5 bases). Trimming stripped 0 bases from V and 2 bases from J, with 13 bases between. The CDR3 extends over 16 amino acids. The V gene's germline CDR1 is KGHSH and CDR2 LQKENI. The CDR3 here is CASSPPGGNVNYGYTF. In DNA, the CDR3 is TGTGCCAGCTCACCACCGGGGGGGAACGTCAACTATGGCTACACCTTC.

The chain combines TRBV7-2 with TRBJ1-3, with D unclear. The ends were cut back, 1 base at V and 2 bases at J, with 3 bases in the middle. CDR1 and CDR2 from the germline V gene are SGHTA and FQGNSA. The CDR3 is 13 residues long. CDR3 region: CASSLVAGNTIYF. The DNA for the CDR3 is TGTGCCAGCAGCTTAGTGGCTGGAAACACCATATATTTT.

The chain joins TRBV6-2 or TRBV6-3 to TRBJ1-1; no definite D call. V lost 2 bases and J 8 bases, leaving 9 bases between the germline ends. CDR1 is MNHEY and CDR2 is SVGEGT in the germline V gene. The CDR3 length is 12 residues. The CDR3 DNA is TGTGCCAGCAGTTACCCCGACCGAGAAGCTTTCTTT. Translated, it gives CASSYPDREAFF.

The rearrangement links TRBV18 to TRBJ2-3, with 9 bases identical to TRBD2. Trimming removed 6 bases from V and 1 base from J; junction bases left unmatched: 5. Looked up from germline, CDR1 is KGHSH and CDR2 is LQKENI. The CDR3 contains 15 residues. CDR3 in DNA: TGTGCCAGCTCGGTGGGACTAGCCGGCACAGATACGCAGTATTTT. Translating it yields CASSVGLAGTDTQYF.

J is TRBJ2-2 and V is TRBV6-5; perhaps TRBD2 as D (5 bases). V lost 4 bases and J lost 0, with 6 bases in between. The CDR3 has 14 residues. Germline assignment: CDR1 MNHEY and CDR2 SVGAGI. The CDR3 DNA is TGTGCCAGCAGTTCCGGGACGAACACCGGGGAGCTGTTTTTT. This sequence encodes CASSSGTNTGELFF.

The genes are TRBV11-2 and TRBJ1-6; TRBD1 agrees at 9 bases. V dropped 4 bases and J dropped 4; count of bases not matched to a gene: 8. Germline V CDR1 and CDR2: SGHAT, FQNNGV. This CDR3 comprises 17 residues. As DNA, the CDR3 is TGTGCCAGCAGCTCAGCCCTTGACAGGGGGTATAATTCACCCCTCCACTTT. This codes for CASSSALDRGYNSPLHF.

This clone was picked up one time. The chain couples TRBV2 to TRBJ1-1; no clear D. The V end lost 6 bases, the J end lost 3 bases, and 17 bases lay between the germline ends. The CDR3 is 15 amino acids. Germline loops: CDR1 SNHLY, CDR2 FYNNEI. The CDR3 sequence is CASRVEGPIHTEAFF. CDR3 nucleotide sequence: TGTGCCAGCAGGGTGGAGGGCCCGATCCACACTGAAGCTTTCTTT.

In DNA form, the CDR3 reads TGTGCCAGCAGCCAGAAGGGACAGGGGGTTGGCTACACCTTC. Amino acid sequence: CASSQKGQGVGYTF. The chain recombines TRBV4-2 with TRBJ1-2; TRBD1 aligns across 11 bases. This CDR3 spans 14 amino acids. Trimming at V came to 3 bases and at J to 7 bases, leaving 4 bases not matched to a gene. Germline CDR1 and CDR2: LGHNA and YNFKEQ.

This clone was observed once. The chain carries TRBV7-9 and TRBJ2-1; 7 bases align to TRBD2. Per germline, CDR1 SEHNR and CDR2 FQNEAQ (reference sequence). The CDR3 is 13 amino acids. J was trimmed by 7 bases and V by 5 bases; bases with no gene match: 5. This chain's CDR3 is CASSAGSGNEQFF. CDR3 sequence (DNA): TGTGCCAGCAGCGCCGGTAGCGGGAATGAGCAGTTCTTC.

The chain couples TRBV24-1 to TRBJ2-5; perhaps TRBD1 as D (5 bases). V lost 5 bases, J lost 5 bases, and 17 bases lay in between. This CDR3 contains 15 residues. Germline lookup yields CDR1 KGHDR and CDR2 SFDVKD. CDR3 residues: CATSGPTTGRETQYF. The CDR3 DNA is TGTGCCACCAGTGGCCCCACTACAGGACGGGAGACCCAGTACTTC.

The chain employs TRBV28 and TRBJ1-2; D unclear. The germline V gene has CDR1 MDHEN and CDR2 SYDVKM. Trimming stripped 8 bases from V and 8 bases from J, with 15 bases between. The CDR3 is 12 amino acids. The CDR3 here is CASEQRREGYTF. The CDR3 DNA reads TGTGCCAGCGAGCAGCGGCGGGAAGGCTACACCTTC.

V is TRBV4-1 and J is TRBJ2-7; 8 bases are a match to TRBD2. The CDR3 is made up of 14 amino acids. V lost 0 bases, J lost 12 bases, and 10 bases stayed unmatched. Looked up from germline, CDR1 is MGHRA and CDR2 is YSYEKL. CDR3 sequence reads: CASSQDPGGLSRYF. CDR3 nucleotide sequence: TGCGCCAGCAGCCAAGACCCGGGAGGGCTTAGCCGGTACTTC.

The rearrangement joins TRBV9 to TRBJ2-1; the D gene is possibly TRBD2 (6 bases). Germline V gene sequence: CDR1 SGDLS, CDR2 YYNGEE. The V end lost 0 bases, the J end lost 1 base, and 8 bases lay between the germline ends. This CDR3 contains 15 residues. The CDR3 reads CASSVAGESYNEQFF. Here the CDR3 DNA reads TGTGCCAGCAGCGTAGCGGGAGAGTCCTACAATGAGCAGTTCTTC.

J is TRBJ1-2 and V is TRBV7-9; maybe TRBD1 (5 bases). CDR1 is SEHNR and CDR2 is FQNEAQ in the germline V gene (reference sequence). This CDR3 region has 16 residues. V lost 1 base to trimming and J lost 4 bases, with 16 bases between them. The CDR3 sequence: CASSLVQAELIYGYTF. DNA for the CDR3: TGTGCCAGCAGCTTAGTACAGGCCGAGCTAATCTATGGCTACACCTTC.

This clone was detected once. The chain couples TRBV18 to TRBJ2-2, with D uncertain. Germline V gives CDR1 KGHSH, CDR2 LQKENI. V lost 1 base, J lost 2 bases, and 5 bases lay in between. This CDR3 is 14 amino acids long. The CDR3 bases are TGTGCCAGCTCACCACAGGGAAACACCGGGGAGCTGTTTTTT. As protein: CASSPQGNTGELFF.

This clone was observed a single time. The genes are TRBV2 and TRBJ1-2; possibly TRBD1 for D (6 bases). Germline V lookup: CDR1 SNHLY, CDR2 FYNNEI. This CDR3 has 14 amino acids. With 7 bases removed from V and 4 bases from J, the gap between germline ends came to 16 bases. CDR3 DNA sequence: TGTGCCAGCACCATACAGGGTAGGGGCTATGGCTACACCTTC. Protein product: CASTIQGRGYGYTF.

V gene TRBV6-5 combines with J gene TRBJ2-5; 9 positions agree with TRBD1. The ends lost 7 bases at V and 9 bases at J; junction bases unmatched: 12. Germline CDR1 reads MNHEY; CDR2 reads SVGAGI. The CDR3 totals 14 residues. The CDR3 loop reads CASIMDRGLGSQYF. The CDR3 region has the DNA TGTGCCAGCATTATGGACAGGGGTTTAGGTTCCCAGTACTTC.

This chain links TRBV2 with TRBJ2-3, with 9 bases aligning to TRBD2. This CDR3 region has 14 residues. Germline lookup yields CDR1 SNHLY and CDR2 FYNNEI. V shed 9 bases and J 2 bases; nucleotides not matched to a gene: 6. CDR3 in amino acids: CARSSGRNTDTQYF. The CDR3 DNA reads TGTGCCAGAAGCAGCGGGAGGAACACAGATACGCAGTATTTT. Based on the CDR3 plus reference TRBV2 and TRBJ2-3, the full variable domain is EPEVTQTPSHQVTQMGQEVILRCVPISNHLYFYWYRQILGQKVEFLVSFYNNEISEKSEIFDDQFSVERPDGSNFTLKIRSTKLEDSAMYFCARSSGRNTDTQYFGPGTRLTVL.

The genes are TRBV27 and TRBJ2-1; 9 bases agree with TRBD2. The CDR3 has 15 residues. Trimming removed 3 bases from V and 5 bases from J; junction bases left unmatched: 5. Germline CDR1 is MNHEY and CDR2 is SMNVEV (reference sequence). The CDR3: CASSFEAGGDNEQFF. DNA of the CDR3: TGTGCCAGCAGTTTCGAAGCGGGAGGAGACAATGAGCAGTTCTTC.

The chain uses TRBV3-1 (or the pseudogene TRBV3-2) and TRBJ2-7; TRBD2 aligns across 10 bases. The CDR3 extends over 14 amino acids. Germline V gene sequence: CDR1 LGHDT, CDR2 YNNKEL (reference sequence). V lost 4 bases and J lost 1; bases outside the gene matches: 1. The CDR3 DNA reads as TGTGCCAGCAGCCTGACTAGCGGGTCCTACGAGCAGTACTTC. It translates to CASSLTSGSYEQYF.

This CDR3 is CASRLGLADSDTQYF. The CDR3 DNA reads TGCGCCAGCAGACTTGGACTAGCGGACTCAGATACGCAGTATTTT. The rearrangement uses TRBV5-1 and TRBJ2-3; 10 bases are shared with TRBD2. The CDR3 has 15 residues. Trimming took 5 bases from V and 4 from J; bases not matched to a gene: 7. Germline lookup yields CDR1 SGHRS and CDR2 YFSETQ.

V is TRBV11-2 and J is TRBJ2-6, with D tentatively TRBD1 (6 bases). The CDR3 covers 16 residues. Germline-derived CDR1 and CDR2 are SGHAT and FQNNGV. The V and J ends lost 9 bases and 0 bases respectively, with 15 bases between them. The CDR3 sequence: CASPTGDYSGANVLTF. The CDR3 nucleotides read TGTGCCAGTCCGACAGGCGATTACTCTGGGGCCAACGTCCTGACTTTC.

The chain links TRBV10-3 to TRBJ2-4; 7 bases line up with TRBD2. This CDR3 is 16 amino acids long. With V trimmed by 2 bases and J by 9 bases, 13 bases remained unmatched. The germline V gene encodes CDR1 ENHRY and CDR2 SYGVKD. The CDR3 DNA reads as TGTGCCATCAGTGAGCGGGGTGCTAGCGGCGGCGGCATTCAGTACTTC. It yields the protein CAISERGASGGGIQYF.